This TCR beta chain was identified during a study of T-cell memory formation after mild COVID-19. Study-level points and caveats: Memory cells collected pre-infection included some clones that later responded, suggesting cross-reactive memory joined.

One entry per CDR3 protein results from TCRdb running MiXCR on the 5' RACE reads. Of 200,000 to 250,000 distinct CDR3 sequences in the sample, 16% were seen once. This clonotype occurred a few times. Its target is not known. Germline V gives CDR1 SGHDT, CDR2 YYEEEE. This CDR3 contains 11 residues. V lost 4 bases, J lost 10 bases, and 6 bases lay in between. The rearrangement links TRBV5-6 to TRBJ1-6; D is unresolved. The sample consisted of PBMCs or a T cell subset sorted from them (not recorded which). The source is a man aged 18 to 30 who had mild COVID-19 (a few samples of this study predate the infection). Cell type and time point are not known. This chain's CDR3 is CASSVSSPLHF. Here the CDR3 DNA reads TGTGCCAGCAGCGTTTCGTCACCCCTCCACTTT.